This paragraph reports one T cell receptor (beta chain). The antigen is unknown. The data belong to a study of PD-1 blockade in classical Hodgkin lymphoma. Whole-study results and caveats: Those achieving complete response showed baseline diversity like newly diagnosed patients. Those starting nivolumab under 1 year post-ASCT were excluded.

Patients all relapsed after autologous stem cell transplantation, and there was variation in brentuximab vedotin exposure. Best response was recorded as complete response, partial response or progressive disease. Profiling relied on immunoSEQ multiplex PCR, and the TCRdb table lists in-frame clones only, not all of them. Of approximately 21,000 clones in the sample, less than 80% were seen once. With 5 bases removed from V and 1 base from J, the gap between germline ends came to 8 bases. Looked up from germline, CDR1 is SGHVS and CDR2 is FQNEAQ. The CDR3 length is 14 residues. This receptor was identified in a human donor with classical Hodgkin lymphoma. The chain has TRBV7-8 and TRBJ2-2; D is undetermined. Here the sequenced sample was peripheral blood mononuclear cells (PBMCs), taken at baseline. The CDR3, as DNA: TGTGCCAGCAGCCCTCGACGGAACACCGGGGAGCTGTTTTTT. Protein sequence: CASSPRRNTGELFF.